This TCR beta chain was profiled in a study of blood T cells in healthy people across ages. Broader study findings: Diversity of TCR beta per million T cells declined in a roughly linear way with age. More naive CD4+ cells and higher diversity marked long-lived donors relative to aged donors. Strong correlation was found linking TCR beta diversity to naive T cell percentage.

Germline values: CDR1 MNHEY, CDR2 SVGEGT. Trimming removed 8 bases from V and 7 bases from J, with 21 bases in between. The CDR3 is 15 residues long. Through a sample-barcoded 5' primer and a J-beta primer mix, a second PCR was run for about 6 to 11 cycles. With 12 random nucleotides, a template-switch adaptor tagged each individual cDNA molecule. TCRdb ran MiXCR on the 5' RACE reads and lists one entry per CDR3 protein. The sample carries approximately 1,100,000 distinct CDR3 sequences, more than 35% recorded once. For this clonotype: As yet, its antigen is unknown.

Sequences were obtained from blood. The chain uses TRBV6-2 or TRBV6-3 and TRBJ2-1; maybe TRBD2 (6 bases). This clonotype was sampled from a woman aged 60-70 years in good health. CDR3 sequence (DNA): TGTGCCAGCTTAAGGCACAGCGGGCGTTCGAATGAGCAGTTCTTC. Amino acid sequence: CASLRHSGRSNEQFF.